This TCR beta chain comes out of a study of T cell changes during pregnancy in multiple sclerosis. Profiled with immunoSEQ multiplex PCR; TCRdb holds only in-frame clones, not every one. Among approximately 30,000 clones listed, about nine tenths were seen once. V gave up 3 bases and J gave up 4 bases; unmatched junction bases: 0. Germline lookup yields CDR1 LGHNA and CDR2 YNFKEQ. The CDR3 has 13 residues. Sequences were derived from CD8+ T cells from peripheral blood mononuclear cells, sampled in the second trimester of pregnancy. The clonotype originates from a female donor in good health, enrolled as a control in a pregnancy study. V gene TRBV4-2 combines with J gene TRBJ2-7; 10 bases align to TRBD1. CDR3 protein: CASSQDRGYEQYF. The DNA for the CDR3 is TGTGCCAGCAGCCAGGACAGGGGGTACGAGCAGTACTTC.